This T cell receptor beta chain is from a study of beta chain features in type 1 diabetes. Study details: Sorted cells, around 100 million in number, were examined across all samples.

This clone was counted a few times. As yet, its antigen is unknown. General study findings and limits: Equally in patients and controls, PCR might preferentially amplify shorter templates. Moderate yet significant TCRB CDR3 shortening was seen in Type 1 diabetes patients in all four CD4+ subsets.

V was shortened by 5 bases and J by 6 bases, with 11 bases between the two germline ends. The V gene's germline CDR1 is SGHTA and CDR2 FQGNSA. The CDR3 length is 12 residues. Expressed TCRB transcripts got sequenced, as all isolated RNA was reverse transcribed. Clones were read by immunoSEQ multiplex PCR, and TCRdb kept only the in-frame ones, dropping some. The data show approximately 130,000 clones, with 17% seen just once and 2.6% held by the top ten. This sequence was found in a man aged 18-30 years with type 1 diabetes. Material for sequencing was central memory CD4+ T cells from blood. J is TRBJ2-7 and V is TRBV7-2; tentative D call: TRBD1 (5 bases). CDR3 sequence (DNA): TGTGCCAGCAGCCTTTTTGGGGCCGAGCAGTACTTC. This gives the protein CASSLFGAEQYF. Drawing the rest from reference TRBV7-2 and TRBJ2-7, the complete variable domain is GAGVSQSPSNKVTEKGKDVELRCDPISGHTALYWYRQSLGQGLEFLIYFQGNSAPDKSGLPSDRFSAERTGGSVSTLTIQRTQQEDSAVYLCASSLFGAEQYFGPGTRLTVT.